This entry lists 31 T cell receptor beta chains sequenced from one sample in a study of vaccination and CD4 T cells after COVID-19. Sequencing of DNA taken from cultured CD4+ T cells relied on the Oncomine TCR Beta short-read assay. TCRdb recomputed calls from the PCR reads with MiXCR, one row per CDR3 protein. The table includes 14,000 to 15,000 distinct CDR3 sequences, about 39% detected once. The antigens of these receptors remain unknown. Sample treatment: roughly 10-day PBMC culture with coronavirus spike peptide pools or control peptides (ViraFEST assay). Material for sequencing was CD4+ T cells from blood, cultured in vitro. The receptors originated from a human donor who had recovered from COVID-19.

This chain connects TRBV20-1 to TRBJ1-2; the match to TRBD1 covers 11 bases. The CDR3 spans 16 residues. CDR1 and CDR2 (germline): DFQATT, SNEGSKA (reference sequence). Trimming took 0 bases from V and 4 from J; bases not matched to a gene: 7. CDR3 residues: CSARDLRTGGSYGYTF. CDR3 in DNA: TGCAGTGCTAGAGATCTCCGGACAGGGGGCAGCTATGGCTACACCTTC.

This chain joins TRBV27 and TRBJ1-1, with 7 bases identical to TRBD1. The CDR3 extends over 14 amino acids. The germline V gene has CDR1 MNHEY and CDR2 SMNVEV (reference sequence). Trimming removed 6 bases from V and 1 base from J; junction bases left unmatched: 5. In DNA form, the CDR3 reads TGTGCCAGCAGAACCAACAGGGGGAACACTGAAGCTTTCTTT. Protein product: CASRTNRGNTEAFF.

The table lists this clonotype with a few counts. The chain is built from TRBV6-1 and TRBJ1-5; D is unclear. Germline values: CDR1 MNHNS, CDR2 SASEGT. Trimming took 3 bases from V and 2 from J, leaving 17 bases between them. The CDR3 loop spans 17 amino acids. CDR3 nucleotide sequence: TGTGCCAGCAGTGACCGACTACCGGGAATGGGCAATCAGCCCCAGCATTTT. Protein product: CASSDRLPGMGNQPQHF.

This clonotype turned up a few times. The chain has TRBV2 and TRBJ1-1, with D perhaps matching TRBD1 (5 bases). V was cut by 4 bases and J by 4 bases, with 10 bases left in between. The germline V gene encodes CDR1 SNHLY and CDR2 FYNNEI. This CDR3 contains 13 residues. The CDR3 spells CASSVKGTTEAFF. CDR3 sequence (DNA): TGTGCCAGCAGTGTAAAAGGGACCACTGAAGCTTTCTTT.

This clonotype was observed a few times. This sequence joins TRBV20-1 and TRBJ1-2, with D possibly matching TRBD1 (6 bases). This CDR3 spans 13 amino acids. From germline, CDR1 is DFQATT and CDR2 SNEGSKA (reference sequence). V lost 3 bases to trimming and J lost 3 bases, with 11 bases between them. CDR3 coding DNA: TGCAGTGCTAGCTTCAGGGGAGACTATGGCTACACCTTC. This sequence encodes CSASFRGDYGYTF.

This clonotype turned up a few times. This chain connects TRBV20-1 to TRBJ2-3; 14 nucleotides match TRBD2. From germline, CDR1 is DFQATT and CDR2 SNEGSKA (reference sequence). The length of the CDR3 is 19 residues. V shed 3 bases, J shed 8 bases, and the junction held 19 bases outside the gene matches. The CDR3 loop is CSARGVGGTSGSFSSTQYF. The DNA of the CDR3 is TGCAGTGCTAGGGGTGTGGGAGGGACTAGCGGGAGTTTTTCCTCTACGCAGTATTTT.

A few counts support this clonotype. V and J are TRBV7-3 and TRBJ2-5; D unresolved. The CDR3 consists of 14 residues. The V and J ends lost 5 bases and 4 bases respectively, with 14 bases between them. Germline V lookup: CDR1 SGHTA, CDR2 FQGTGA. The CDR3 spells CASSRPGSGETQYF. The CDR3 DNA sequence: TGTGCCAGCAGCCGACCCGGCAGTGGAGAGACCCAGTACTTC.

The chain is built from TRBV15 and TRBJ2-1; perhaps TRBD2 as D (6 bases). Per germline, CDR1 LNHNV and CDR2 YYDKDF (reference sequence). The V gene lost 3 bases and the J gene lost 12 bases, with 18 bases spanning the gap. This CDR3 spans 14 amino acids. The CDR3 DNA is TGTGCCACCAGCAGGGGCGGGATCGGGACTCCGCAGTTCTTC. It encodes CATSRGGIGTPQFF.

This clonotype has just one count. The CDR3 DNA reads as TGTGCCAGCTCAGCAGGACAGGGCTATACCTACGAGCAGTACTTC. Protein: CASSAGQGYTYEQYF. The chain employs TRBV18 and TRBJ2-7; 8 bases line up with TRBD1. This CDR3 contains 15 residues. The germline CDR1 and CDR2 sequences are KGHSH and LQKENI. V lost 5 bases to trimming and J lost 2 bases; unmatched junction nucleotides: 8.

CDR3 DNA: TGTGCCAGCAGCTTAGAACAGGGATCAGAGACCCAGTACTTC. Its translation: CASSLEQGSETQYF. The J gene is TRBJ2-7, the V gene TRBV11-2; D might be TRBD1 (6 bases). The DNA end is more similar to TRBJ2-5, so the J call may be wrong. The CDR3 loop spans 14 amino acids. From germline, CDR1 is SGHAT and CDR2 FQNNGV.

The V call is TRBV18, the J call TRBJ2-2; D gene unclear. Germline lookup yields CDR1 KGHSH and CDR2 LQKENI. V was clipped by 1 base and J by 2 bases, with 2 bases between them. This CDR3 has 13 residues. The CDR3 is CASSPHNTGELFF. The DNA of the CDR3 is TGTGCCAGCTCACCACATAACACCGGGGAGCTGTTTTTT.

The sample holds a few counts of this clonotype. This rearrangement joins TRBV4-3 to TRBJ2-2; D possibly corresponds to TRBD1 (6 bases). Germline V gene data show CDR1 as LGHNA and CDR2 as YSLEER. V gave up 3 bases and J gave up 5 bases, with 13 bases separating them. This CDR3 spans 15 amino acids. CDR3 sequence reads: CASSHTGPRTGELFF. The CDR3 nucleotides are TGCGCCAGCAGCCACACAGGGCCCAGGACCGGGGAGCTGTTTTTT.

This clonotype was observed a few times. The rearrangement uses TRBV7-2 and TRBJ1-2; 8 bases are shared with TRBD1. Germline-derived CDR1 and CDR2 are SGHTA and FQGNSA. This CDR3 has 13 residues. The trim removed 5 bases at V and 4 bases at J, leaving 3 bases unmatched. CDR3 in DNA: TGTGCCAGCAGCCAAGGACAGGGCTATGGCTACACCTTC. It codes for CASSQGQGYGYTF.

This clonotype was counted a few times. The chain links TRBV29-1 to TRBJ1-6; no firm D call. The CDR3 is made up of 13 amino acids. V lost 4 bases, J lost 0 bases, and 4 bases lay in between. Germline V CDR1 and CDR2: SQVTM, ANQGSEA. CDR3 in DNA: TGCAGCGTTGGGAGCTCCTATAATTCACCCCTCCACTTT. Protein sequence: CSVGSSYNSPLHF.

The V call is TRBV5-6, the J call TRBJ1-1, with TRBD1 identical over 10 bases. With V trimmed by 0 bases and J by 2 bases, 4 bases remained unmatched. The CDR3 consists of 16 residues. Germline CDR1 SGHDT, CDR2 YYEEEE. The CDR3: CASSLGGQGPNTEAFF. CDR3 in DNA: TGTGCCAGCAGCTTGGGGGGACAGGGGCCCAACACTGAAGCTTTCTTT. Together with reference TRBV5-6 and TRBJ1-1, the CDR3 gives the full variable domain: DAGVTQSPTHLIKTRGQQVTLRCSPKSGHDTVSWYQQALGQGPQFIFQYYEEEERQRGNFPDRFSGHQFPNYSSELNVNALLLGDSALYLCASSLGGQGPNTEAFFGQGTRLTVV.

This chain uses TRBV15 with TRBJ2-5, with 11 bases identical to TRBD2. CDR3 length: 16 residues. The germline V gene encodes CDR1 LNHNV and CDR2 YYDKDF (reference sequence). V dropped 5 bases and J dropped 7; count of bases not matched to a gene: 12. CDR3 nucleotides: TGTGCCACCAGCGAGTCCCAAAGACTAGCGGGGTGGACCCAGTACTTC. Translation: CATSESQRLAGWTQYF.

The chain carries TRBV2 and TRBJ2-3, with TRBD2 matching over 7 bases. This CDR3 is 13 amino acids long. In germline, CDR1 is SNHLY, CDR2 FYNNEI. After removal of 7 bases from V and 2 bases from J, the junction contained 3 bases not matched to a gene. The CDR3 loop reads CASMGGYTDTQYF. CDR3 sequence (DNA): TGTGCCAGCATGGGGGGGTACACAGATACGCAGTATTTT.

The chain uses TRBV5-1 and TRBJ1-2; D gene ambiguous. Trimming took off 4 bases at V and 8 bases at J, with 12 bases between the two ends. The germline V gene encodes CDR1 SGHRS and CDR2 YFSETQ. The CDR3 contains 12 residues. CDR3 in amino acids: CASSADMRGYTF. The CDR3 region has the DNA TGCGCCAGCAGCGCTGACATGAGGGGCTACACCTTC.

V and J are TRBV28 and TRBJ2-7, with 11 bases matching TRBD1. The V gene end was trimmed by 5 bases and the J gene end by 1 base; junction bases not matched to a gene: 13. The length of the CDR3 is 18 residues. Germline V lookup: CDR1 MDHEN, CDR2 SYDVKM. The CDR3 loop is CASSPGTGGIVGSYEQYF. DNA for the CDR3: TGTGCCAGCAGTCCCGGGACAGGGGGTATCGTGGGTTCCTACGAGCAGTACTTC.

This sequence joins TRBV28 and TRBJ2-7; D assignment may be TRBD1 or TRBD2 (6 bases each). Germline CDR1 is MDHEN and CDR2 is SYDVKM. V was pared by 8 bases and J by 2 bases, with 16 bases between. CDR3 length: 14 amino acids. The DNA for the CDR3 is TGTGCCAGCGGAAGGGGGGCAACGCCCTACGAGCAGTACTTC. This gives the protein CASGRGATPYEQYF.

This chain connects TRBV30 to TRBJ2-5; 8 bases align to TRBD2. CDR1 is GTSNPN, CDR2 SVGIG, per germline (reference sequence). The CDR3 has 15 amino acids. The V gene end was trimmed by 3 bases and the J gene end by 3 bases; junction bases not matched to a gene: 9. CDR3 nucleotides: TGTGCCTGGAGCCGAGGTGGCGGGGGGAAAGAGACCCAGTACTTC. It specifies CAWSRGGGGKETQYF.

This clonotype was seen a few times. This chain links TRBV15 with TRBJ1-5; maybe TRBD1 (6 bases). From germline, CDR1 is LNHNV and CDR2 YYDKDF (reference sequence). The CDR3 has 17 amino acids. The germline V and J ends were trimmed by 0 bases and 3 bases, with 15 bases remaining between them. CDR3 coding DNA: TGTGCCACCAGCAGAGACACAGGGCCCCGCTCCAATCAGCCCCAGCATTTT. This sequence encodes CATSRDTGPRSNQPQHF. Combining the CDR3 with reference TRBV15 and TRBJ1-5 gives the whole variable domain DAMVIQNPRYQVTQFGKPVTLSCSQTLNHNVMYWYQQKSSQAPKLLFHYYDKDFNNEADTPDNFQSRRPNTSFCFLDIRSPGLGDTAMYLCATSRDTGPRSNQPQHFGDGTRLSIL.

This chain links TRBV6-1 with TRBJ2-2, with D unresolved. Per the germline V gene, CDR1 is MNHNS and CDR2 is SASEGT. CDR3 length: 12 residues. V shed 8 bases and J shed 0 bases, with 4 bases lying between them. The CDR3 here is CASRTNTGELFF. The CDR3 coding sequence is TGTGCCAGCCGGACGAACACCGGGGAGCTGTTTTTT.

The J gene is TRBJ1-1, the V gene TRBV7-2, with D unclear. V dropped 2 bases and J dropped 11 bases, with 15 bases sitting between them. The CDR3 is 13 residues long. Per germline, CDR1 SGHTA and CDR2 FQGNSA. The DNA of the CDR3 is TGTGCCAGCAGCTTAACTGGCAGAGTGGATGCTTTCTTT. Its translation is CASSLTGRVDAFF.

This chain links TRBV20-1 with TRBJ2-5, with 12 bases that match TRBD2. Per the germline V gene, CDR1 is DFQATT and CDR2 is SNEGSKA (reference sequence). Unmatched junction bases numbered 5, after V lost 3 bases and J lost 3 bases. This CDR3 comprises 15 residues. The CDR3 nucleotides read TGCAGTGCTAGCCTCAGGACTAGCGGGAAAGAGACCCAGTACTTC. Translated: CSASLRTSGKETQYF.

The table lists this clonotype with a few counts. The CDR3 sequence is CASSLGVLAPQHF. In DNA form, the CDR3 reads TGTGCCAGCAGCTTAGGGGTTCTGGCTCCCCAGCATTTT. The V gene is TRBV7-2, the J gene TRBJ1-5; D is unresolved. The V end was cut by 1 base, the J end by 10 bases, with 11 bases between. The CDR3 is made up of 13 amino acids. CDR1 and CDR2 (germline): SGHTA, FQGNSA.

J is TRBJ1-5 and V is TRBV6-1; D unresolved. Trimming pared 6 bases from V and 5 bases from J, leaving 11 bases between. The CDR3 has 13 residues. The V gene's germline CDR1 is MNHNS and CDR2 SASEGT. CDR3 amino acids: CASRVPPDQPQHF. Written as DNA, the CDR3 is TGTGCCAGCAGAGTACCCCCGGATCAGCCCCAGCATTTT.

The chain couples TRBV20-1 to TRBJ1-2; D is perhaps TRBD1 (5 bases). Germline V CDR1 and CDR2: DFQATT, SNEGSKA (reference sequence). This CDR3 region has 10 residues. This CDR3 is CSGAREGYTF. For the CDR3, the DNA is TGCAGCGGGGCCCGGGAGGGCTACACCTTC.

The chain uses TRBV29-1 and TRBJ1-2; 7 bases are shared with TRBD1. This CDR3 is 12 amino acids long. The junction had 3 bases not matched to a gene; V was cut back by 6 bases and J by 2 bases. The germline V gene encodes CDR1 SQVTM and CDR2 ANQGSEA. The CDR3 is CSVTGYNYGYTF. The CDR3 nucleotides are TGCAGCGTGACAGGGTACAACTATGGCTACACCTTC.

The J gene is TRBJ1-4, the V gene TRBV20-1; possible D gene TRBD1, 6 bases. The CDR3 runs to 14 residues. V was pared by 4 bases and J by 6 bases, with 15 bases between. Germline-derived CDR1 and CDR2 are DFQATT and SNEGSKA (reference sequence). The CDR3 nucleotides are TGCAGTGCTAATGCCGGGACACCCTATGAAAAACTGTTTTTT. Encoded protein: CSANAGTPYEKLFF.

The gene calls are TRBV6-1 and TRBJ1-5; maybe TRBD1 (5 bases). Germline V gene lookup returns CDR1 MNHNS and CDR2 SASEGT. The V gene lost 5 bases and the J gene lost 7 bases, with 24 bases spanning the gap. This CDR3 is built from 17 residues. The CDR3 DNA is TGTGCCAGCAGTCCCCAAAGGGGATCAGGGTATGGACAGCCCCAGCATTTT. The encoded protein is CASSPQRGSGYGQPQHF.